Presented here are 22 T cell receptor beta chains from one specimen sequenced in a study of human T cells and chemical hapten exposure. TCRdb processed the RACE reads anew with MiXCR; each CDR3 protein has one entry. The sample has some 400,000 distinct CDR3 sequences, roughly 5% seen once; the top ten hold under 3%. Time point denoted: patch test 1, 2 weeks after DPC sensitization. Treatment of the sample: therapeutic diphenylcyclopropenone sensitization with weekly scalp DPC. This sample comprised whole blood, obtained in connection with sensitization to the hapten diphenylcyclopropenone (DPC). The receptors shown here come from a woman aged 45-60 years with alopecia areata. Some clones in this sample may be carry-over from other donors' samples.

This clonotype was seen a handful of times. The rearrangement links TRBV29-1 to TRBJ2-1; 7 nucleotides match TRBD1. The CDR3 spans 11 residues. Germline V gives CDR1 SQVTM, CDR2 ANQGSEA. The V and J ends lost 7 bases and 4 bases, in that order; junction bases with no gene match: 1. CDR3 sequence reads: CSADRYNEQFF. In nucleotides, the CDR3 is TGCAGCGCGGACAGGTACAATGAGCAGTTCTTC.

This clonotype was counted ten times or more. The chain is built from TRBV9 and TRBJ2-1, with 7 bases aligning to TRBD2. In germline, CDR1 is SGDLS, CDR2 YYNGEE. The CDR3 length is 14 residues. Losses at the gene ends were 4 bases for V and 8 bases for J; bases not matched to a gene: 9. The CDR3 coding sequence is TGTGCCAGCAGCCCCAGCGGGACCAACCATGAGCAGTTCTTC. Amino acids: CASSPSGTNHEQFF.

V and J are TRBV6-5 and TRBJ2-1; 8 bases line up with TRBD2. Germline values: CDR1 MNHEY, CDR2 SVGAGI. This CDR3 has 16 residues. The ends lost 5 bases at V and 4 bases at J; junction bases unmatched: 10. CDR3 coding DNA: TGTGCCAGCAGTCACCTCTTCGGCGGGAGGTACAATGAGCAGTTCTTC. This translates into CASSHLFGGRYNEQFF.

The rearrangement uses TRBV6-6 and TRBJ2-7; D unresolved. CDR3 length: 15 amino acids. Germline V gene sequence: CDR1 MNHNY, CDR2 SVGAGI (reference sequence). V lost 6 bases to trimming and J lost 2 bases, with 17 bases between them. The CDR3 bases are TGTGCCAGCAGCTCCCTACGGAGTGGAACCTACGAGCAGTACTTC. This codes for CASSSLRSGTYEQYF.

This clonotype was recorded at least ten times. The J gene is TRBJ1-5, the V gene TRBV7-2; no definite D call. V was trimmed by 1 base and J by 1 base, leaving 8 bases between them. The CDR3 consists of 15 residues. CDR1 is SGHTA, CDR2 FQGNSA, per germline. The CDR3 loop is CASSLESLSNQPQHF. Written as DNA, the CDR3 is TGTGCCAGCAGCTTAGAAAGCCTAAGCAATCAGCCCCAGCATTTT.

This clonotype has at least ten counts. The genes are TRBV7-9 and TRBJ2-2; TRBD1 agrees at 10 bases. V lost 3 bases to trimming and J lost 3 bases; unmatched junction nucleotides: 4. Germline CDR1 and CDR2: SEHNR and FQNEAQ (reference sequence). The CDR3 runs 16 residues. The CDR3 reads CASSLGQGKYTGELFF. For the CDR3, the DNA is TGTGCCAGCAGCTTGGGACAGGGGAAATACACCGGGGAGCTGTTTTTT.

This clonotype was recorded at least ten times. This chain uses TRBV29-1 with TRBJ2-1; TRBD1 might be the D (6 bases). The CDR3 loop spans 11 amino acids. The germline V gene encodes CDR1 SQVTM and CDR2 ANQGSEA. The V and J ends lost 7 bases and 6 bases respectively, with 10 bases between them. The CDR3 loop reads CSAWTVNEQFF. CDR3 nucleotide sequence: TGCAGCGCCTGGACAGTCAATGAGCAGTTCTTC.

This chain joins TRBV10-3 and TRBJ2-5; tentatively, D is TRBD1 (6 bases). Germline assignment: CDR1 ENHRY and CDR2 SYGVKD. The CDR3 is 13 amino acids. Trimming took 6 bases from V and 2 from J, leaving 10 bases between them. The CDR3 coding sequence is TGTGCCATCAGAAGCGGACAGCAAGAGACCCAGTACTTC. It encodes CAIRSGQQETQYF.

The table lists this clonotype with many counts. This rearrangement joins TRBV5-1 to TRBJ1-1, with D possibly TRBD1 on 5 matching bases. Germline CDR1 SGHRS, CDR2 YFSETQ. V lost 2 bases and J lost 0, with 11 bases in between. The CDR3 has 15 residues. The CDR3 bases are TGCGCCAGCAGCTTTGAACAGGCCATGAACACTGAAGCTTTCTTT. This sequence encodes CASSFEQAMNTEAFF.

The CDR3 is CASGPGGSYNEQFF. In DNA form, the CDR3 reads TGTGCCAGCGGGCCCGGGGGCTCCTACAATGAGCAGTTCTTC. The V and J genes are TRBV28 and TRBJ2-1; the D gene is possibly TRBD2 (6 bases). The ends were cut back, 8 bases at V and 0 bases at J, with 11 bases in the middle. The CDR3 is made up of 14 amino acids. Germline V CDR1 and CDR2: MDHEN, SYDVKM.

This clonotype appeared many times. V usage is TRBV6-1 and J usage is TRBJ1-4; D not certain. Germline assignment: CDR1 MNHNS and CDR2 SASEGT. Trimming stripped 4 bases from V and 4 bases from J, with 10 bases between. The CDR3 has 14 residues. The CDR3 sequence is CASSGVGGNEKLFF. CDR3 DNA: TGTGCCAGCAGTGGAGTCGGCGGTAATGAAAAACTGTTTTTT.

The table lists this clonotype with many counts. This chain joins TRBV27 and TRBJ1-1, with a possible D match to TRBD1 (5 bases). Germline CDR1 is MNHEY and CDR2 is SMNVEV (reference sequence). The CDR3 is 14 residues long. V lost 2 bases, J lost 5 bases, and 12 bases lay in between. CDR3 residues: CASSLTGPGTEAFF. The CDR3, as DNA: TGTGCCAGCAGTTTAACGGGACCGGGGACTGAAGCTTTCTTT.

This clonotype was counted at least ten times. V is TRBV28 and J is TRBJ2-2; TRBD1 or TRBD2 may be the D gene (6 bases each). The germline gives CDR1 MDHEN, CDR2 SYDVKM. This CDR3 is 15 amino acids long. Trimming cost V 2 bases and J 4 bases, with 11 bases left between them. The CDR3 DNA reads as TGTGCCAGCAGTTTACCCGGGGGCACCACCGGGGAGCTGTTTTTT. Protein product: CASSLPGGTTGELFF. Based on the CDR3 plus reference TRBV28 and TRBJ2-2, the full variable domain is DVKVTQSSRYLVKRTGEKVFLECVQDMDHENMFWYRQDPGLGLRLIYFSYDVKMKEKGDIPEGYSVSREKKERFSLILESASTNQTSMYLCASSLPGGTTGELFFGEGSRLTVL.

This clonotype was found a few times. The rearrangement uses TRBV12-3 or TRBV12-4 and TRBJ2-5, with TRBD2 matching over 7 bases. This CDR3 is built from 14 residues. V lost 5 bases and J lost 4; bases outside the gene matches: 7. The CDR3 spells CASSPPGGGETQYF. In DNA form, the CDR3 reads TGTGCCAGCAGTCCCCCGGGCGGGGGAGAGACCCAGTACTTC.

This clonotype was seen only a few times. This rearrangement joins TRBV12-3 or TRBV12-4 to TRBJ2-3, with TRBD2 matching over 11 bases. This CDR3 has 15 residues. After removal of 3 bases from V and 6 bases from J, the junction contained 5 bases not matched to a gene. The CDR3 protein is CASSFSGRAYDTQYF. The DNA of the CDR3 is TGTGCCAGCAGTTTTAGCGGGAGGGCCTATGATACGCAGTATTTT.

The chain couples TRBV7-3 to TRBJ2-3; 12 bases fit TRBD1. This CDR3 comprises 16 residues. CDR1 SGHTA and CDR2 FQGTGA come from the germline V gene. V was pared by 5 bases and J by 2 bases, with 5 bases of the junction left unmatched. CDR3 nucleotides: TGTGCCAGCAGCCCCGGGACAGGGGGCCTCACAGATACGCAGTATTTT. The encoded protein is CASSPGTGGLTDTQYF.

This clonotype has at least ten counts. The chain combines TRBV5-1 with TRBJ2-3; no reliable D call. Germline values: CDR1 SGHRS, CDR2 YFSETQ. The CDR3 is 13 amino acids. V lost 4 bases and J 1 base, leaving 7 bases between the germline ends. CDR3 sequence reads: CASSRTGTDTQYF. The CDR3 DNA follows: TGCGCCAGCAGCAGAACTGGCACAGATACGCAGTATTTT.

Many counts were recorded for this clonotype. This chain links TRBV12-5 with TRBJ1-2; D possibly corresponds to TRBD1 (6 bases). Deletions cut 5 bases from V and 2 bases from J, with 15 bases between. The CDR3 runs to 15 residues. In germline, CDR1 is LGHNT, CDR2 FRNRAP. The CDR3, as DNA: TGTGCTAGTGGTGGACCGGGACAATCGAACTATGGCTACACCTTC. It codes for CASGGPGQSNYGYTF.

The V and J genes are TRBV12-3 or TRBV12-4 and TRBJ1-3, with a tentative D call TRBD1 (6 bases). The CDR3 runs 14 residues. V was pared by 6 bases and J by 8 bases, with 17 bases between. Here the CDR3 reads CASRFTGTRYTIYF. CDR3 coding DNA: TGTGCCAGCAGGTTTACAGGGACGCGATACACCATATATTTT.

This clonotype came up a few times. The chain has TRBV29-1 and TRBJ2-5; D perhaps matches TRBD2 (5 bases). V was trimmed by 5 bases and J by 3 bases, leaving 10 bases between them. Germline V lookup: CDR1 SQVTM, CDR2 ANQGSEA. CDR3 length: 12 residues. CDR3 in amino acids: CSVPRGEETQYF. CDR3 bases: TGCAGCGTTCCCCGGGGAGAAGAGACCCAGTACTTC.

This clonotype was seen at least ten times. The chain combines TRBV20-1 with TRBJ2-7; 15 nucleotides line up with TRBD2. The CDR3 has 14 amino acids. Per germline, CDR1 DFQATT and CDR2 SNEGSKA (reference sequence). Trimming took 3 bases from V and 4 from J; bases not matched to a gene: 1. The CDR3 sequence: CSASGLAGGYEQYF. The CDR3 bases are TGCAGTGCTAGCGGACTAGCGGGGGGGTACGAGCAGTACTTC.

This clonotype was detected a few times. V gene TRBV12-3 or TRBV12-4 combines with J gene TRBJ1-2; D is unclear. The CDR3 consists of 13 residues. The ends were cut back, 2 bases at V and 4 bases at J, with 8 bases in the middle. The CDR3 is CASSLMRPYGYTF. CDR3 coding DNA: TGTGCCAGCAGTTTAATGCGGCCCTATGGCTACACCTTC.